These 21 T cell receptor beta chains came from one sample sequenced in a study of blood T cell repertoires in COVID-19. Assay: immunoSEQ multiplex PCR; the TCRdb copy retains only in-frame clones and omits some. The sample consists of about 78,000 clones, roughly 88% of them appearing once. The sample consisted of peripheral blood. Receptors were obtained from a woman aged 45-59 years in a cohort sampled during active COVID-19.

This clone was found once. Additional DNA sequences in this sample encode the identical CDR3. The rearrangement links TRBV18 to TRBJ2-1, with D tentatively TRBD2 (5 bases). CDR3 length: 15 amino acids. With 2 bases removed from V and 10 bases from J, the gap between germline ends came to 18 bases. Germline-derived CDR1 and CDR2 are KGHSH and LQKENI. In nucleotides, the CDR3 is TGTGCCAGCTCACCATTGGAAGCGGTAGAAGGAGAGCAGTTCTTC. Protein product: CASSPLEAVEGEQFF. The whole variable domain, filled in from reference TRBV18 and TRBJ2-1, reads NAGVMQNPRHLVRRRGQEARLRCSPMKGHSHVYWYRQLPEEGLKFMVYLQKENIIDESGMPKERFSAEFPKEGPSILRIQQVVRGDSAAYFCASSPLEAVEGEQFFGPGTRLTVL.

The chain joins TRBV7-9 to TRBJ1-1; D ambiguous. This CDR3 is built from 15 residues. Trimming pared 5 bases from V and 1 base from J, leaving 14 bases between. Germline V gene lookup returns CDR1 SEHNR and CDR2 FQNEAQ (reference sequence). CDR3 bases: TGTGCCAGCAGCCTCACCAGAGGTCGGAACACTGAAGCTTTCTTT. Translated: CASSLTRGRNTEAFF.

The rearrangement links TRBV20-1 to TRBJ2-3; no clear D. Germline V gene sequence: CDR1 DFQATT, CDR2 SNEGSKA (reference sequence). V lost 5 bases and J 5 bases, leaving 5 bases between the germline ends. The CDR3 is 10 residues long. The CDR3 region has the DNA TGCAGTGCTCGTAAAGATACGCAGTATTTT. Translated, it gives CSARKDTQYF.

The V call is TRBV19, the J call TRBJ2-7; the D gene is possibly TRBD2 (5 bases). The germline gives CDR1 LNHDA, CDR2 SQIVND (reference sequence). CDR3 size: 13 residues. The germline V and J ends were trimmed by 6 bases and 0 bases, with 9 bases remaining between them. The CDR3 sequence: CASSRGVSYEQYF. In nucleotides, the CDR3 is TGTGCCAGTAGCCGGGGTGTCTCCTACGAGCAGTACTTC. The full variable domain, completed using reference TRBV19 and TRBJ2-7, is DGGITQSPKYLFRKEGQNVTLSCEQNLNHDAMYWYRQDPGQGLRLIYYSQIVNDFQKGDIAEGYSVSREKKESFPLTVTSAQKNPTAFYLCASSRGVSYEQYFGPGTRLTVT.

The chain uses TRBV6-6 and TRBJ1-5; D is possibly TRBD1 (6 bases). Germline V CDR1 and CDR2: MNHNY, SVGAGI (reference sequence). CDR3 length: 16 amino acids. Trimming shortened V by 6 bases and J by 7 bases, and 22 bases separated the two germline ends. CDR3 bases: TGTGCCAGCAGGGGGACCGGGACACATTATCAACAGCCCCAGCATTTT. Translation gives CASRGTGTHYQQPQHF.

The chain employs TRBV5-1 and TRBJ2-3, with D possibly being TRBD2 (5 bases). Trimming left V 0 bases short and J 1 base short, with 6 bases between. The CDR3 totals 14 residues. Germline V gives CDR1 SGHRS, CDR2 YFSETQ. The CDR3 protein is CASSLERGTDTQYF. For the CDR3, the DNA is TGCGCCAGCAGCTTGGAGAGGGGCACAGATACGCAGTATTTT.

The chain carries TRBV5-1 and TRBJ2-1, with TRBD1 matching 12 bases. The CDR3 loop spans 15 amino acids. With 4 bases clipped from V and 5 bases from J, the junction kept 4 bases outside the gene matches. The germline CDR1 and CDR2 sequences are SGHRS and YFSETQ. The CDR3 nucleotides are TGCGCCAGCAGCGGGGGACAGGGGGCAAACAATGAGCAGTTCTTC. It encodes CASSGGQGANNEQFF.

The rearrangement joins TRBV19 to TRBJ2-2, with 8 nucleotides matching TRBD1. The CDR3 runs to 13 residues. The V and J ends lost 10 bases and 4 bases, in that order; junction bases with no gene match: 5. From germline, CDR1 is LNHDA and CDR2 SQIVND (reference sequence). CDR3 nucleotide sequence: TGTGCCACTCAGGGGGCTGGCACCGGGGAGCTGTTTTTT. It codes for CATQGAGTGELFF. Based on the CDR3 plus reference TRBV19 and TRBJ2-2, the full variable domain is DGGITQSPKYLFRKEGQNVTLSCEQNLNHDAMYWYRQDPGQGLRLIYYSQIVNDFQKGDIAEGYSVSREKKESFPLTVTSAQKNPTAFYLCATQGAGTGELFFGEGSRLTVL.

The V gene is TRBV7-9, the J gene TRBJ2-3, with D possibly TRBD2 on 5 matching bases. There are 13 residues in the CDR3. The germline gives CDR1 SEHNR, CDR2 FQNEAQ (reference sequence). V was shortened by 6 bases and J by 1 base, with 8 bases between the two germline ends. CDR3 in DNA: TGTGCCAGCAGTCGTAGCGGCACAGATACGCAGTATTTT. Translation: CASSRSGTDTQYF.

The chain couples TRBV3-1 (or the pseudogene TRBV3-2) to TRBJ2-2; a possible D gene is TRBD2 (6 bases). Germline lookup yields CDR1 LGHDT and CDR2 YNNKEL (reference sequence). With 8 bases removed from V and 2 bases from J, the gap between germline ends came to 12 bases. The CDR3 loop spans 14 amino acids. The CDR3 region is CASSGLLNTGELFF. Here the CDR3 DNA reads TGTGCCAGCTCGGGACTCCTCAACACCGGGGAGCTGTTTTTT.

This chain joins TRBV6-5 and TRBJ2-7, with 7 bases lining up with TRBD1. The V segment lost 11 bases and the J segment 5 bases; nucleotides outside the gene matches: 6. The CDR3 totals 11 residues. Looked up from germline, CDR1 is MNHEY and CDR2 is SVGAGI. In nucleotides, the CDR3 is TGTGCCCTGACAGGGTTCGACGAGCAGTACTTC. Amino acid sequence: CALTGFDEQYF.

V gene TRBV3-1 (or the pseudogene TRBV3-2) combines with J gene TRBJ2-1; 11 bases match TRBD2. The ends lost 3 bases at V and 8 bases at J; junction bases unmatched: 6. Looked up from germline, CDR1 is LGHDT and CDR2 is YNNKEL (reference sequence). This CDR3 spans 15 amino acids. The CDR3 sequence: CASSQSELAGDEQFF. The CDR3 nucleotides are TGTGCCAGCAGCCAGTCAGAACTAGCGGGAGATGAGCAGTTCTTC.

The chain carries TRBV11-3 and TRBJ2-1; TRBD2 agrees at 9 bases. Per germline, CDR1 SGHNT and CDR2 YENEEA. This CDR3 has 15 amino acids. J lost 7 bases, V lost 3 bases, and 7 bases had no gene match. As DNA, the CDR3 is TGTGCCAGCAGCTTCCTAGCGGGAAGTAGGAATGAGCAGTTCTTC. It yields the protein CASSFLAGSRNEQFF.

This clone has just one count. This chain uses TRBV7-2 with TRBJ2-7, with 9 bases lining up with TRBD2. V shed 2 bases, J shed 4 bases, and the junction held 9 bases outside the gene matches. This CDR3 has 16 residues. Germline CDR1 SGHTA, CDR2 FQGNSA. The CDR3 sequence: CASSLSSGTQLYEQYF. The CDR3 DNA reads TGTGCCAGCAGCTTATCTAGCGGGACCCAGCTGTACGAGCAGTACTTC.

This rearrangement joins TRBV6-6 to TRBJ1-1; possible D gene TRBD1, 5 bases. Trimming stripped 7 bases from V and 1 base from J, with 13 bases between. CDR1 MNHNY and CDR2 SVGAGI come from the germline V gene (reference sequence). The CDR3 covers 14 residues. CDR3 in amino acids: CASTWTGENTEAFF. The CDR3 region has the DNA TGTGCCAGCACCTGGACGGGGGAGAACACTGAAGCTTTCTTT.

The genes are TRBV7-3 and TRBJ2-1; TRBD2 aligns across 10 bases. Germline loops: CDR1 SGHTA, CDR2 FQGTGA. The V and J ends lost 5 bases and 7 bases, in that order; junction bases with no gene match: 8. There are 15 residues in the CDR3. CDR3 region: CASSPSSGRANEQFF. In nucleotides, the CDR3 is TGTGCCAGCAGCCCCTCTAGCGGGAGAGCAAATGAGCAGTTCTTC.

The V call is TRBV20-1, the J call TRBJ2-1; TRBD2 matches at 10 bases. The germline V gene encodes CDR1 DFQATT and CDR2 SNEGSKA (reference sequence). The CDR3 is 15 residues long. J lost 4 bases, V lost 3 bases, and 6 bases had no gene match. The CDR3 region has the DNA TGCAGTGCTAGTGACCCGGGACTAGCGTACAATGAGCAGTTCTTC. The encoded protein is CSASDPGLAYNEQFF.

The chain recombines TRBV10-3 with TRBJ1-1, with 8 bases identical to TRBD1. The J segment lost 4 bases and the V segment lost 0 bases, leaving 4 bases of the junction unmatched. The CDR3 is made up of 15 amino acids. Germline CDR1 is ENHRY and CDR2 is SYGVKD. The CDR3 region has the DNA TGTGCCATCAGTGAGTCGGGACAGGAGGGCACTGAAGCTTTCTTT. Protein: CAISESGQEGTEAFF.

The rearrangement links TRBV15 to TRBJ2-5; the D gene is possibly TRBD1 (5 bases). Trimming cost V 8 bases and J 4 bases, with 17 bases left between them. The germline V gene has CDR1 LNHNV and CDR2 YYDKDF (reference sequence). The CDR3 covers 14 residues. In DNA form, the CDR3 reads TGTGCCACCTCCGTCGGAAAGGGGTCAGAGACCCAGTACTTC. This encodes CATSVGKGSETQYF.

This chain uses TRBV18 with TRBJ1-5; D is unresolved. CDR3 size: 16 residues. Germline V gene lookup returns CDR1 KGHSH and CDR2 LQKENI. Trimming took 2 bases from V and 2 from J, leaving 13 bases between them. CDR3 residues: CASSPISGSGNQPQHF. CDR3 nucleotide sequence: TGTGCCAGCTCACCAATCTCCGGGTCCGGCAATCAGCCCCAGCATTTT. Supplemented by reference TRBV18 and TRBJ1-5, the full variable domain reads NAGVMQNPRHLVRRRGQEARLRCSPMKGHSHVYWYRQLPEEGLKFMVYLQKENIIDESGMPKERFSAEFPKEGPSILRIQQVVRGDSAAYFCASSPISGSGNQPQHFGDGTRLSIL.

This clone was counted once. The genes are TRBV2 and TRBJ2-1; D unclear. Germline assignment: CDR1 SNHLY and CDR2 FYNNEI. CDR3 length: 13 residues. Trimming left V 8 bases short and J 6 bases short, with 14 bases between. CDR3 bases: TGTGCCAGCGGGCAAGGATCGATCAATGAGCAGTTCTTC. Residues: CASGQGSINEQFF.